This TCR beta chain was documented in a study of cytomegalovirus exposure and HLA in healthy donors. Concerning this clone: Its antigen is currently unknown.

The CDR3 is 17 residues long. CDR1 is SGHNT, CDR2 YYREEE, per germline (reference sequence). J lost 2 bases, V lost 4 bases, and 10 bases had no gene match. The PCR had 60 Vbeta and 13 Jbeta primers. The protocol was immunoSEQ multiplex PCR, while the TCRdb copy is restricted to in-frame clones and leaves out a portion. Of roughly 120,000 clones in the sample, less than 80% were seen once. Overall study findings and caveats: Later, TCR association rates were found to vary by HLA locus, highest for DRB1 and lowest for HLA-C. The sole available immune exposure information was CMV serostatus.

The clonotype originates from a woman between 40 and 55 years old in good health and CMV-seropositive. This chain links TRBV5-4 with TRBJ2-3; the match to TRBD1 covers 10 bases. The sample taken for sequencing was PBMCs. CDR3 sequence: CASSITDRGPVTDTQYF. In DNA form, the CDR3 reads TGTGCCAGCAGCATAACTGACAGGGGGCCGGTCACAGATACGCAGTATTTT.